The 10 T cell receptor beta chains below were found in one sample sequenced in a study of T cell responses to AZD1222 COVID-19 vaccine. Clones were sequenced by immunoSEQ multiplex PCR, and TCRdb holds only the in-frame ones, with some missing. This sample carries some 140,000 clones, 70% to 90% of them seen once, and the ten largest clones take 5.5%. This sample comprised peripheral blood, obtained on day 0 of AZD1222 vaccination. Receptors originate from an adult in good health.

The chain has TRBV4-3 and TRBJ1-2; D is possibly TRBD1 (5 bases). This CDR3 comprises 15 residues. CDR1 and CDR2 from the germline V gene are LGHNA and YSLEER. V was cut by 0 bases and J by 8 bases, with 16 bases left in between. CDR3 amino acids: CASSQDFRGREGYTF. The CDR3 nucleotides read TGCGCCAGCAGCCAAGATTTTCGGGGCAGGGAAGGCTACACCTTC.

The chain joins TRBV2 to TRBJ2-7, with TRBD2 identical over 8 bases. The V gene end was trimmed by 4 bases and the J gene end by 0 bases; junction bases not matched to a gene: 11. CDR1 is SNHLY, CDR2 FYNNEI, per germline. The CDR3 has 17 residues. The DNA for the CDR3 is TGTGCCAGCAGTGGGACTTTGGGACTAGTTACCTCCTACGAGCAGTACTTC. Protein product: CASSGTLGLVTSYEQYF.

V gene TRBV4-1 combines with J gene TRBJ1-3; 7 bases fit TRBD1. This CDR3 spans 15 amino acids. Losses at the gene ends were 5 bases for V and 0 bases for J; bases not matched to a gene: 4. Germline V lookup: CDR1 MGHRA, CDR2 YSYEKL. In DNA form, the CDR3 reads TGCGCCAGCAGCGGACAGGTGACCTCTGGAAACACCATATATTTT. Translated: CASSGQVTSGNTIYF.

The chain is built from TRBV18 and TRBJ2-3; 10 bases align to TRBD2. V shed 1 base, J shed 2 bases, and the junction held 12 bases outside the gene matches. Germline V gene lookup returns CDR1 KGHSH and CDR2 LQKENI. This CDR3 has 19 residues. This CDR3 is CASSPLRSGRVTTTDTQYF. The DNA for the CDR3 is TGTGCCAGCTCACCACTCAGGAGCGGGAGGGTAACTACCACAGATACGCAGTATTTT.

This chain joins TRBV7-2 and TRBJ2-7; TRBD1 is a possible D gene (5 bases). Per the germline V gene, CDR1 is SGHTA and CDR2 is FQGNSA. There are 14 residues in the CDR3. V lost 1 base to trimming and J lost 7 bases, with 14 bases between them. The CDR3: CASSLEGAWAEQYF. The DNA for the CDR3 is TGTGCCAGCAGCTTAGAAGGGGCCTGGGCGGAGCAGTACTTC.

The rearrangement joins TRBV20-1 to TRBJ2-3, with 7 bases identical to TRBD2. Germline assignment: CDR1 DFQATT and CDR2 SNEGSKA (reference sequence). The CDR3 is made up of 15 amino acids. V trimming: 3 bases; J trimming: 1 base; junction bases outside the gene matches: 7. The chain's CDR3 is CSASGRGGRTDTQYF. DNA of the CDR3: TGCAGTGCTAGTGGGCGGGGAGGGCGCACAGATACGCAGTATTTT.

This sequence joins TRBV7-9 and TRBJ2-3; 10 bases line up with TRBD2. The germline CDR1 and CDR2 sequences are SEHNR and FQNEAQ (reference sequence). J was trimmed by 3 bases and V by 2 bases; bases with no gene match: 8. The CDR3 has 17 amino acids. The CDR3, as DNA: TGTGCCAGCAGCTTAATAAGGGGGACTAGCGAGACAGATACGCAGTATTTT. As protein: CASSLIRGTSETDTQYF.

The gene calls are TRBV28 and TRBJ1-6, with a possible D match to TRBD1 (5 bases). CDR1 MDHEN and CDR2 SYDVKM come from the germline V gene. This CDR3 has 13 amino acids. Trimming took off 3 bases at V and 14 bases at J, with 14 bases between the two ends. CDR3 DNA: TGTGCCAGCAGTTTCTCCAGGGAAGGAGCCCTCCACTTT. Translating it yields CASSFSREGALHF.

The J gene is TRBJ2-3, the V gene TRBV27; D possibly matches TRBD1 or TRBD2 (5 bases each). The CDR3 has 15 residues. The germline V and J ends were trimmed by 5 bases and 1 base, with 13 bases remaining between them. Germline CDR1 MNHEY, CDR2 SMNVEV (reference sequence). The CDR3 DNA reads as TGTGCCAGCAGTCCCCGGGGCGGACGCACAGATACGCAGTATTTT. This codes for CASSPRGGRTDTQYF.

The chain combines TRBV7-9 with TRBJ2-1; D uncertain. CDR1 and CDR2 from the germline V gene are SEHNR and FQNEAQ (reference sequence). V lost 1 base to trimming and J lost 4 bases, with 20 bases between them. The CDR3 has 18 amino acids. CDR3 in amino acids: CASSLVALGSPAYNEQFF. CDR3 nucleotides: TGTGCCAGCAGCTTAGTAGCATTAGGGTCTCCGGCATACAATGAGCAGTTCTTC. Together with reference TRBV7-9 and TRBJ2-1, the CDR3 gives the full variable domain: DTGVSQNPRHKITKRGQNVTFRCDPISEHNRLYWYRQTLGQGPEFLTYFQNEAQLEKSRLLSDRFSAERPKGSFSTLEIQRTEQGDSAMYLCASSLVALGSPAYNEQFFGPGTRLTVL.